One and the same sample provided the 3 T cell receptor beta chains below, sequenced in a study of regulatory T cells in long-lasting Graves disease. Time point defined: newly diagnosed GD, antithyroid drugs for less than 3 months. The authors made the TCR library using RNA they extracted from PBMCs. Arm-PCR of CDR3 regions and iRepertoire HTBI primers were used to build TCR beta libraries. TCRdb passed the multiplex PCR reads through MiXCR, listing each CDR3 protein once. The profile shows 500,000 or so distinct CDR3 sequences, 12% to 15% of them singletons. In addition, the sample was reused for a study of T cells in Graves' hyperthyroidism and ophthalmopathy.

This sample comprised peripheral blood mononuclear cells (PBMCs), obtained at new diagnosis, from a patient treated with antithyroid drugs. These receptors were obtained from a woman aged 50 to 60 with Graves disease.

The table lists this clonotype with many counts. V usage is TRBV9 and J usage is TRBJ2-1; TRBD2 matches at 9 bases. The CDR3 has 17 residues. Per the germline V gene, CDR1 is SGDLS and CDR2 is YYNGEE. Trimming at V came to 0 bases and at J to 5 bases, leaving 9 bases not matched to a gene. The CDR3 DNA reads as TGTGCCAGCAGCGTAGGTGGAGCGGGAGGATTCAACAATGAGCAGTTCTTC. Translating it yields CASSVGGAGGFNNEQFF.

V gene TRBV6-1 combines with J gene TRBJ1-2; 9 nucleotides agree with TRBD1. V lost 6 bases and J lost 3; bases outside the gene matches: 8. This CDR3 has 15 amino acids. CDR1 is MNHNS and CDR2 is SASEGT in the germline V gene. CDR3: CASRQNRGQDYGYTF. Here the CDR3 DNA reads TGTGCCAGCAGACAAAACAGGGGGCAGGACTATGGCTACACCTTC.

In its sample, this clonotype was seen many times. The chain links TRBV28 to TRBJ2-7; 9 bases are a match to TRBD2. The CDR3 is 17 amino acids. V trimming: 2 bases; J trimming: 1 base; junction bases outside the gene matches: 9. CDR1 and CDR2 from the germline V gene are MDHEN and SYDVKM. For the CDR3, the DNA is TGTGCCAGCAGTTTAAGTACTAGCGGGCCCCTTTCCTACGAGCAGTACTTC. Its protein product is CASSLSTSGPLSYEQYF.